The 8 T cell receptor beta chains below all came from one sample that was sequenced in a study of blood T cell repertoires in COVID-19. Libraries were prepared by immunoSEQ multiplex PCR; TCRdb keeps only in-frame clonotypes and omits some of them. The sample has 40,000 to 45,000 clones, nearly 90% seen once. The sample taken for sequencing was peripheral blood. All receptors come from a human donor in a cohort sampled during active COVID-19.

The genes are TRBV6-5 and TRBJ1-6; TRBD1 matches at 7 bases. J gave up 6 bases and V 7 bases, and 6 bases lay outside the gene matches. The CDR3 covers 14 residues. Germline V gives CDR1 MNHEY, CDR2 SVGAGI. Here the CDR3 reads CASTAGQANSPLHF. CDR3 nucleotide sequence: TGTGCCAGCACTGCCGGACAGGCTAATTCACCCCTCCACTTT.

This rearrangement joins TRBV5-4 to TRBJ1-2, with D possibly TRBD1 on 5 matching bases. V was pared by 0 bases and J by 8 bases, with 11 bases between. Germline CDR1 SGHNT, CDR2 YYREEE (reference sequence). This CDR3 has 13 residues. CDR3 region: CASSLAGGEGYTF. CDR3 sequence (DNA): TGTGCCAGCAGCTTGGCCGGGGGGGAAGGCTACACCTTC.

This chain uses TRBV30 with TRBJ2-4; possibly TRBD2 for D (5 bases). V was pared by 2 bases and J by 6 bases, with 11 bases between. CDR1 is GTSNPN and CDR2 is SVGIG in the germline V gene (reference sequence). CDR3 length equals 13 residues. CDR3 protein: CAWSKAGGNIQYF. The CDR3 DNA sequence: TGTGCCTGGAGTAAGGCAGGAGGAAACATTCAGTACTTC.

The chain recombines TRBV18 with TRBJ2-7; TRBD1 agrees at 12 bases. Losses at the gene ends were 3 bases for V and 6 bases for J; bases not matched to a gene: 3. Per germline, CDR1 KGHSH and CDR2 LQKENI. The CDR3 is made up of 14 amino acids. The CDR3 sequence: CASSPGQGAFEQYF. In nucleotides, the CDR3 is TGTGCCAGCTCACCGGGACAGGGGGCCTTCGAGCAGTACTTC.

The V and J genes are TRBV11-2 and TRBJ2-7; a weak D match, TRBD1 (6 bases). The germline V gene encodes CDR1 SGHAT and CDR2 FQNNGV. CDR3 length equals 14 residues. V dropped 5 bases and J dropped 3 bases, with 14 bases sitting between them. The CDR3 protein is CASSPQTGIYEQYF. The CDR3 nucleotides read TGTGCCAGCAGCCCCCAAACAGGGATCTACGAGCAGTACTTC.

This CDR3 reads CAISESRDLEGYTF. The CDR3 nucleotides read TGTGCCATCAGTGAGTCCCGGGACTTGGAAGGCTACACCTTC. The J gene is TRBJ1-2, the V gene TRBV10-3, with D possibly being TRBD1 (5 bases). This CDR3 comprises 14 residues. Trimming took 0 bases from V and 8 from J, leaving 13 bases between them. Per germline, CDR1 ENHRY and CDR2 SYGVKD.

The gene calls are TRBV2 and TRBJ2-1, with TRBD2 identical over 10 bases. Germline values: CDR1 SNHLY, CDR2 FYNNEI. CDR3 size: 16 residues. V gave up 7 bases and J gave up 0 bases; unmatched junction bases: 6. The CDR3, as DNA: TGTGCCAGCACGGAACTAGCGGGAAGCTCCTACAATGAGCAGTTCTTC. Translating it yields CASTELAGSSYNEQFF.

The rearrangement links TRBV2 to TRBJ1-2, with a possible D match to TRBD1 (6 bases). Trimming took off 5 bases at V and 6 bases at J, with 16 bases between the two ends. Looked up from germline, CDR1 is SNHLY and CDR2 is FYNNEI. The CDR3 loop spans 14 amino acids. CDR3 in DNA: TGTGCCAGCAGTCCAAACAGGGAACCAAATGGCTACACCTTC. Translating it yields CASSPNREPNGYTF.